One and the same sample provided the 30 T cell receptor beta chains below, sequenced in a study of T cell changes during pregnancy in multiple sclerosis. Sequencing was performed with immunoSEQ multiplex PCR; in TCRdb, only in-frame clones are kept and a portion is missing. Seen here are tens of thousands of clones, over 85% observed once, and the top ten hold more than 3%. Sequencing was performed on CD8+ T cells from peripheral blood mononuclear cells, taken in the second trimester of pregnancy. The source of these receptors is a female donor with multiple sclerosis, enrolled in a pregnancy study.

The rearrangement uses TRBV9 and TRBJ2-3; TRBD2 might be the D (6 bases). From germline, CDR1 is SGDLS and CDR2 YYNGEE. CDR3 length: 15 amino acids. V was trimmed by 0 bases and J by 0 bases, leaving 8 bases between them. CDR3 in amino acids: CASSVGRASTDTQYF. In nucleotides, the CDR3 is TGTGCCAGCAGCGTAGGGAGGGCTAGCACAGATACGCAGTATTTT.

J is TRBJ1-5 and V is TRBV27; 7 nucleotides line up with TRBD1. Germline V CDR1 and CDR2: MNHEY, SMNVEV (reference sequence). V lost 6 bases to trimming and J lost 5 bases; unmatched junction nucleotides: 10. The CDR3 loop spans 15 amino acids. The CDR3 nucleotides are TGTGCCAGCAGATCGGGACAGTATCGCGATCAGCCCCAGCATTTT. It translates to CASRSGQYRDQPQHF.

V and J are TRBV5-1 and TRBJ2-3; 9 bases match TRBD1. Germline CDR1 is SGHRS and CDR2 is YFSETQ. The length of the CDR3 is 16 residues. V shed 7 bases, J shed 0 bases, and the junction held 9 bases outside the gene matches. As DNA, the CDR3 is TGCGCCAGCGGAAAGGACAGGGGACAGAGCACAGATACGCAGTATTTT. It specifies CASGKDRGQSTDTQYF. Complete variable domain (other parts from reference TRBV5-1 and TRBJ2-3): KAGVTQTPRYLIKTRGQQVTLSCSPISGHRSVSWYQQTPGQGLQFLFEYFSETQRNKGNFPGRFSGRQFSNSRSEMNVSTLELGDSALYLCASGKDRGQSTDTQYFGPGTRLTVL.

The chain carries TRBV2 and TRBJ2-7; possible D gene TRBD1, 5 bases. Trimming stripped 7 bases from V and 0 bases from J, with 10 bases between. The CDR3 sequence is 13 residues long. Per germline, CDR1 SNHLY and CDR2 FYNNEI. CDR3 residues: CASTTTVSYEQYF. The CDR3, as DNA: TGTGCCAGCACTACGACAGTCTCCTACGAGCAGTACTTC.

Only one count was recorded for this clone. The chain combines TRBV4-1 with TRBJ2-3, with D tentatively TRBD1 (6 bases). The CDR3 runs 14 residues. Germline CDR1 MGHRA, CDR2 YSYEKL. Trimming shortened V by 3 bases and J by 4 bases, and 11 bases separated the two germline ends. CDR3 sequence reads: CASSQDGQSDTQYF. The CDR3 DNA reads TGCGCCAGCAGCCAGGACGGACAGTCAGATACGCAGTATTTT.

The chain recombines TRBV5-6 with TRBJ2-3; TRBD2 aligns across 8 bases. Germline V gene data show CDR1 as SGHDT and CDR2 as YYEEEE. The CDR3 sequence is 14 residues long. J was trimmed by 6 bases and V by 0 bases; bases with no gene match: 3. The CDR3 loop is CASSLVGGADTQYF. For the CDR3, the DNA is TGTGCCAGCAGCTTGGTCGGGGGGGCGGATACGCAGTATTTT. Together with reference TRBV5-6 and TRBJ2-3, the CDR3 gives the full variable domain: DAGVTQSPTHLIKTRGQQVTLRCSPKSGHDTVSWYQQALGQGPQFIFQYYEEEERQRGNFPDRFSGHQFPNYSSELNVNALLLGDSALYLCASSLVGGADTQYFGPGTRLTVL.

V is TRBV19 and J is TRBJ2-3; 9 bases are shared with TRBD2. The CDR3 consists of 16 residues. The germline V gene has CDR1 LNHDA and CDR2 SQIVND (reference sequence). The junction had 13 bases not matched to a gene; V was cut back by 11 bases and J by 1 base. CDR3 residues: CAPGAGGLSCTDTQYF. DNA of the CDR3: TGTGCCCCTGGGGCGGGAGGGTTGTCCTGCACAGATACGCAGTATTTT.

This chain links TRBV9 with TRBJ2-3; a weak D match, TRBD1 (6 bases). The length of the CDR3 is 16 residues. V lost 0 bases and J 4 bases, leaving 15 bases between the germline ends. Germline V CDR1 and CDR2: SGDLS, YYNGEE. The CDR3 loop is CASSVGRQVVPDTQYF. In DNA form, the CDR3 reads TGTGCCAGCAGCGTAGGGAGACAGGTGGTACCAGATACGCAGTATTTT.

This chain connects TRBV7-6 to TRBJ2-3; tentatively, D is TRBD1 (5 bases). V gave up 1 base and J gave up 9 bases, with 11 bases separating them. The CDR3 loop spans 13 amino acids. The germline V gene encodes CDR1 SGHVS and CDR2 FNYEAQ. CDR3 in DNA: TGTGCCAGCAGCTTAGGTTCCTCAGGGACGCAGTATTTT. Its translation is CASSLGSSGTQYF.

This rearrangement joins TRBV2 to TRBJ2-1, with TRBD2 matching 10 bases. CDR1 and CDR2 from the germline V gene are SNHLY and FYNNEI. Trimming removed 2 bases from V and 2 bases from J; junction bases left unmatched: 0. The CDR3 runs to 15 residues. The CDR3 here is CASSELAGAYNEQFF. CDR3 bases: TGTGCCAGCAGTGAACTAGCGGGGGCCTACAATGAGCAGTTCTTC.

This chain joins TRBV10-2 and TRBJ2-7; D might be TRBD1 (6 bases). Germline V gives CDR1 WSHSY, CDR2 SAAADI. V lost 9 bases, J lost 6 bases, and 12 bases lay in between. This CDR3 is 11 amino acids long. CDR3 region: CASSTGSEQYF. In nucleotides, the CDR3 is TGCGCCAGTTCTACAGGGAGCGAGCAGTACTTC.

The chain is built from TRBV11-2 and TRBJ2-7, with 7 bases fitting TRBD1. With V trimmed by 3 bases and J by 0 bases, 8 bases remained unmatched. The CDR3 runs 16 residues. Germline-derived CDR1 and CDR2 are SGHAT and FQNNGV. CDR3 protein: CASSLVRDSYSYEQYF. DNA for the CDR3: TGTGCCAGCAGCTTGGTCCGGGACAGCTACTCCTACGAGCAGTACTTC.

This clone was seen more than once but under ten times. The rearrangement uses TRBV28 and TRBJ1-1; weak D call: TRBD1 (6 bases). Trimming removed 3 bases at V and 6 bases at J, with 20 bases between. The CDR3 contains 16 residues. CDR1 and CDR2 from the germline V gene are MDHEN and SYDVKM. The CDR3 sequence: CASSFPRQDVHPEAFF. The CDR3 nucleotides are TGTGCCAGCAGTTTTCCGCGACAGGACGTTCATCCTGAAGCTTTCTTT.

The chain uses TRBV4-2 and TRBJ2-7; 7 nucleotides agree with TRBD2. The trim removed 3 bases at V and 0 bases at J, leaving 5 bases unmatched. The germline CDR1 and CDR2 sequences are LGHNA and YNFKEQ. The CDR3 extends over 15 amino acids. CDR3: CASSHAGTNSYEQYF. CDR3 sequence (DNA): TGTGCCAGCAGCCACGCCGGGACTAACTCCTACGAGCAGTACTTC.

The chain combines TRBV27 with TRBJ2-5, with 7 bases fitting TRBD2. Germline assignment: CDR1 MNHEY and CDR2 SMNVEV (reference sequence). After removal of 4 bases from V and 10 bases from J, the junction contained 15 bases not matched to a gene. This CDR3 has 15 amino acids. CDR3 DNA sequence: TGTGCCAGCAGTTCACCCGGGGCCAGAGGGAGGGACCAGTACTTC. Encoded protein: CASSSPGARGRDQYF.

This chain's CDR3 is CASSLEGSGNSYEQYF. The DNA of the CDR3 is TGTGCCAGCAGCTTAGAAGGTAGCGGGAACTCCTACGAGCAGTACTTC. The chain is built from TRBV13 and TRBJ2-7; 8 bases agree with TRBD2. The length of the CDR3 is 16 residues. Germline CDR1 and CDR2: PRHDT and FYEKMQ (reference sequence). With V trimmed by 1 base and J by 0 bases, 5 bases remained unmatched.

The genes are TRBV2 and TRBJ1-2; tentatively, D is TRBD1 (6 bases). CDR1 SNHLY and CDR2 FYNNEI come from the germline V gene. Trimming cost V 6 bases and J 8 bases, with 16 bases left between them. The CDR3 totals 13 residues. The CDR3 nucleotides are TGTGCCAGCAGCGACACAGGGTCAGGGGGCTACACCTTC. It translates to CASSDTGSGGYTF.

The rearrangement uses TRBV25-1 and TRBJ2-7; 7 nucleotides agree with TRBD1. The CDR3 is made up of 13 amino acids. V trimming: 6 bases; J trimming: 2 bases; junction bases outside the gene matches: 4. Germline V gene data show CDR1 as MGHDK and CDR2 as SYGVNS. CDR3 DNA sequence: TGTGCCAGCAGGGGGACAGTGGCCTACGAGCAGTACTTC. Residues: CASRGTVAYEQYF.

This rearrangement joins TRBV10-2 to TRBJ2-7; D is perhaps TRBD1 (6 bases). Trimming removed 2 bases at V and 6 bases at J, with 8 bases between. CDR3 length: 12 residues. Germline V gene sequence: CDR1 WSHSY, CDR2 SAAADI. The CDR3 sequence: CASSETGSEQYF. CDR3 DNA: TGCGCCAGCAGTGAGACAGGGAGCGAGCAGTACTTC.

This chain connects TRBV7-9 to TRBJ2-3, with TRBD2 identical over 7 bases. J was trimmed by 0 bases and V by 5 bases; bases with no gene match: 8. Germline V gene sequence: CDR1 SEHNR, CDR2 FQNEAQ (reference sequence). The CDR3 consists of 16 residues. The CDR3 here is CASSADRLASTDTQYF. The DNA for the CDR3 is TGTGCCAGCAGCGCAGACCGACTAGCAAGCACAGATACGCAGTATTTT.

Sample share makes this clone medium-sized. The chain has TRBV5-1 and TRBJ2-1; D is unresolved. The V gene lost 0 bases and the J gene lost 12 bases, with 7 bases spanning the gap. The CDR3 sequence is 11 residues long. Germline V gene data show CDR1 as SGHRS and CDR2 as YFSETQ. Here the CDR3 reads CASSLDGGQFF. The CDR3 nucleotides read TGCGCCAGCAGCTTGGACGGTGGGCAGTTCTTC.

The chain recombines TRBV6-6 with TRBJ2-1, with 8 bases that match TRBD1. V shed 8 bases, J shed 5 bases, and the junction held 11 bases outside the gene matches. CDR1 MNHNY and CDR2 SVGAGI come from the germline V gene (reference sequence). The CDR3 consists of 15 residues. This chain's CDR3 is CASAWTGTADNEQFF. The CDR3 DNA sequence: TGTGCCAGCGCTTGGACAGGGACCGCGGACAATGAGCAGTTCTTC.

The genes are TRBV13 and TRBJ2-5, with 8 bases fitting TRBD1. Germline-derived CDR1 and CDR2 are PRHDT and FYEKMQ (reference sequence). V lost 4 bases, J lost 0 bases, and 7 bases stayed unmatched. The CDR3 is made up of 16 amino acids. DNA for the CDR3: TGTGCCAGCAGCTCCCGGACAGGGAGGTACCAAGAGACCCAGTACTTC. Protein sequence: CASSSRTGRYQETQYF.

The chain combines TRBV27 with TRBJ2-3; 8 bases match TRBD2. The CDR3 consists of 16 residues. Germline lookup yields CDR1 MNHEY and CDR2 SMNVEV (reference sequence). J lost 4 bases, V lost 5 bases, and 11 bases had no gene match. CDR3 residues: CASSLISRGDSDTQYF. CDR3 coding DNA: TGTGCCAGCAGTCTTATTTCGCGGGGGGATTCAGATACGCAGTATTTT.

V gene TRBV4-2 combines with J gene TRBJ2-7; a weak D match, TRBD1 (6 bases). Trimming left V 1 base short and J 5 bases short, with 15 bases between. Germline CDR1 and CDR2: LGHNA and YNFKEQ. The CDR3 runs 15 residues. CDR3 sequence: CASSQGWQGYDEQYF. DNA of the CDR3: TGTGCCAGCAGCCAAGGTTGGCAGGGGTATGACGAGCAGTACTTC.

J is TRBJ2-7 and V is TRBV5-1, with 9 bases that match TRBD1. The CDR3 contains 14 residues. V dropped 4 bases and J dropped 5; count of bases not matched to a gene: 7. CDR1 is SGHRS and CDR2 is YFSETQ in the germline V gene. Here the CDR3 DNA reads TGCGCCAGCAGCGTGGGACAGGGTACGGACGAGCAGTACTTC. This codes for CASSVGQGTDEQYF.

This chain links TRBV25-1 with TRBJ2-7; D not certain. From germline, CDR1 is MGHDK and CDR2 SYGVNS. The ends were cut back, 3 bases at V and 2 bases at J, with 5 bases in the middle. This CDR3 spans 12 amino acids. DNA of the CDR3: TGTGCCAGCAGTGACAGCGCCTACGAGCAGTACTTC. Protein product: CASSDSAYEQYF.

This sequence joins TRBV7-2 and TRBJ2-7; maybe TRBD1 (6 bases). Germline V gives CDR1 SGHTA, CDR2 FQGNSA. Deletions cut 6 bases from V and 5 bases from J, with 14 bases between. The CDR3 is 13 amino acids. CDR3 residues: CASSQAWGHEQYF. The CDR3, as DNA: TGTGCCAGCAGTCAGGCCTGGGGGCACGAGCAGTACTTC.

This clone has a single count. The V call is TRBV7-2, the J call TRBJ2-7; TRBD2 is a possible D gene (5 bases). Trimming stripped 2 bases from V and 6 bases from J, with 11 bases between. The CDR3 extends over 13 amino acids. Germline values: CDR1 SGHTA, CDR2 FQGNSA. CDR3 sequence reads: CASSLLSGIEQYF. As DNA, the CDR3 is TGTGCCAGCAGCTTACTATCGGGGATCGAGCAGTACTTC. Using reference TRBV7-2 and TRBJ2-7 for the parts outside the CDR3, the full variable domain is GAGVSQSPSNKVTEKGKDVELRCDPISGHTALYWYRQSLGQGLEFLIYFQGNSAPDKSGLPSDRFSAERTGGSVSTLTIQRTQQEDSAVYLCASSLLSGIEQYFGPGTRLTVT.

This chain connects TRBV7-6 to TRBJ2-2; TRBD2 matches at 8 bases. Germline CDR1 is SGHVS and CDR2 is FNYEAQ. Losses at the gene ends were 1 base for V and 3 bases for J; bases not matched to a gene: 13. The CDR3 contains 19 residues. The CDR3 DNA is TGTGCCAGCAGCTTAGTCCCCTCTAGCGGGCGAACCCACACCGGGGAGCTGTTTTTT. Residues: CASSLVPSSGRTHTGELFF.